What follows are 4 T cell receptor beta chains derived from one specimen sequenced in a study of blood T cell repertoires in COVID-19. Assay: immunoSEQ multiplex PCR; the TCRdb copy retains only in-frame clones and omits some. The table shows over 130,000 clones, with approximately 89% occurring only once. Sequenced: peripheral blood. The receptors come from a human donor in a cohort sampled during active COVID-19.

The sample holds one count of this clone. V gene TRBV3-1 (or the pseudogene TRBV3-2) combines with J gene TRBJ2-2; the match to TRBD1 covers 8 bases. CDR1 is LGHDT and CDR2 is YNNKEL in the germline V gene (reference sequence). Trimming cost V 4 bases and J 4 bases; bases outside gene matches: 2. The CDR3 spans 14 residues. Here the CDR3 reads CASSPDRGTGELFF. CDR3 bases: TGTGCCAGCAGCCCCGACAGGGGCACCGGGGAGCTGTTTTTT.

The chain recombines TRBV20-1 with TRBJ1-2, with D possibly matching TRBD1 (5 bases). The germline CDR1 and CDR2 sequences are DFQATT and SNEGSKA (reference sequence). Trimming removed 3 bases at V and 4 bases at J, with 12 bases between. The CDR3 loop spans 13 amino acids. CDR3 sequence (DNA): TGCAGTGCTAGTTTGGGGCACAGCTATGGCTACACCTTC. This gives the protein CSASLGHSYGYTF.

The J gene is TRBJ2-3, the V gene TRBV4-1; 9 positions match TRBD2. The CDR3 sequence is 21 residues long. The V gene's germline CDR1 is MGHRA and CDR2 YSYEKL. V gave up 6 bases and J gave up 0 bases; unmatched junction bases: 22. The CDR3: CASSQHLLAGVVRSSTDTQYF. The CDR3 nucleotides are TGCGCCAGCAGTCAGCACCTGTTAGCGGGGGTTGTCCGGTCCAGCACAGATACGCAGTATTTT.

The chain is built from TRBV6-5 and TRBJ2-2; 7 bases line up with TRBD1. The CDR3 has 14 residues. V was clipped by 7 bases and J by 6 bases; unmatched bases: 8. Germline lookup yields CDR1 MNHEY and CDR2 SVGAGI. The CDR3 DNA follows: TGTGCCAGCACCTCTCCAGGGGGAGCCGGGGAGCTGTTTTTT. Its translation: CASTSPGGAGELFF.